This entry lists 3 T cell receptor beta chains sequenced from one sample in a study of glioma-infiltrating T cells after dendritic cell vaccination. The time point: after dendritic cell vaccination, including at tumor progression/relapse. Data came from immunoSEQ multiplex PCR; TCRdb stores just in-frame clones and leaves some out. The sample consists of more than 85,000 clones, 90% of them appearing once. The specimen comprised blood, sampled after dendritic cell vaccination. The receptors originated from a human donor with glioblastoma.

The chain combines TRBV18 with TRBJ2-3; D is undetermined. Germline V gene data show CDR1 as KGHSH and CDR2 as LQKENI. V was cut by 1 base and J by 1 base, with 9 bases left in between. This CDR3 contains 15 residues. CDR3 nucleotides: TGTGCCAGCTCACCACGGCAGGTCGGCACAGATACGCAGTATTTT. It translates to CASSPRQVGTDTQYF.

This chain connects TRBV6-1 to TRBJ2-7; D perhaps matches TRBD1 (5 bases). The CDR3 runs 13 residues. The germline V gene has CDR1 MNHNS and CDR2 SASEGT. The V and J ends lost 2 bases and 3 bases respectively, with 8 bases between them. CDR3 nucleotide sequence: TGTGCCAGCAGTGAACGTGACAGCTACGAGCAGTACTTC. This gives the protein CASSERDSYEQYF.

The V gene is TRBV18, the J gene TRBJ1-1; tentative D call: TRBD1 (6 bases). Per germline, CDR1 KGHSH and CDR2 LQKENI. Trimming left V 2 bases short and J 7 bases short, with 14 bases between. The CDR3 sequence is 14 residues long. The CDR3 coding sequence is TGTGCCAGCTCACCAAAGGGGGGGGCAGGTGAAGCTTTCTTT. Protein product: CASSPKGGAGEAFF.